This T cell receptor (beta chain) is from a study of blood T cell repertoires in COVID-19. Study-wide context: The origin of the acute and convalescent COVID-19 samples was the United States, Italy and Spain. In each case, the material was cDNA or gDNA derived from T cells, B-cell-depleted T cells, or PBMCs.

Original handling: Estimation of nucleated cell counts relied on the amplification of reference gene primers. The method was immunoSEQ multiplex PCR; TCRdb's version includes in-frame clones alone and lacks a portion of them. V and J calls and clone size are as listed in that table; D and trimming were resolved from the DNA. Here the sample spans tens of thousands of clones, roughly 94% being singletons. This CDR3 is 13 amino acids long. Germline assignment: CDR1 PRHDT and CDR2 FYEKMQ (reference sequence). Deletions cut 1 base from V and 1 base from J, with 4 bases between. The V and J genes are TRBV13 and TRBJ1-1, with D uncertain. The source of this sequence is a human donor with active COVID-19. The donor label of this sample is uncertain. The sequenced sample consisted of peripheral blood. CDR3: CASSLAGNTEAFF. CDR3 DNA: TGTGCCAGCAGCTTAGCAGGGAACACTGAAGCTTTCTTT.